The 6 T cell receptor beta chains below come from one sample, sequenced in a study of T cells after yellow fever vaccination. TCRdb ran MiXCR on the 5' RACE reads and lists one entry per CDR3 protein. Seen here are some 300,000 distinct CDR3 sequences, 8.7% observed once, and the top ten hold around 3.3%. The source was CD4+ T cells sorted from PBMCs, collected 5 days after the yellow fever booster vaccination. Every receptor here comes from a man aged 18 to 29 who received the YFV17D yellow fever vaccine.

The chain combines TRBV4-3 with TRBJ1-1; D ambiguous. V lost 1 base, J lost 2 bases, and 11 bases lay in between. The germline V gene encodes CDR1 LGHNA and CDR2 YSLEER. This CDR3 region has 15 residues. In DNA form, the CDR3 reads TGCGCCAGCAGCCAAGTTGTAACGTTAAACACTGAAGCTTTCTTT. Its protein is CASSQVVTLNTEAFF.

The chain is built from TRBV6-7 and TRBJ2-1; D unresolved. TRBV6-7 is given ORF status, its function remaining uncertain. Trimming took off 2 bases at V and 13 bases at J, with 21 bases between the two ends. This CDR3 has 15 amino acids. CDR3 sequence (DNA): TGTGCCAGCAGTTACCCCCCCTCGAACAGAATCCGACAGTTCTTC. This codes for CASSYPPSNRIRQFF.

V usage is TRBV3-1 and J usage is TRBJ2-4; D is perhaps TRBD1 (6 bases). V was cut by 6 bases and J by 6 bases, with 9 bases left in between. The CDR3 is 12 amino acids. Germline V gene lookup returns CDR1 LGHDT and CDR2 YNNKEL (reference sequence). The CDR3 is CASRGQGNIQYF. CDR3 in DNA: TGTGCCAGCAGGGGACAAGGAAACATTCAGTACTTC. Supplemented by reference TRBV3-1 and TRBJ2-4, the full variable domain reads DTAVSQTPKYLVTQMGNDKSIKCEQNLGHDTMYWYKQDSKKFLKIMFSYNNKELIINETVPNRFSPKSPDKAHLNLHINSLELGDSAVYFCASRGQGNIQYFGAGTRLSVL.

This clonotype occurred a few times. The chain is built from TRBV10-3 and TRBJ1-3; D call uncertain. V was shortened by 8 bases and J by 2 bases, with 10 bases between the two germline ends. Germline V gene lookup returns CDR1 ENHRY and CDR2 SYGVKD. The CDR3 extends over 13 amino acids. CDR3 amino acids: CAIGARPGNTIYF. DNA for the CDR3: TGTGCCATCGGTGCTCGCCCTGGAAACACCATATATTTT.

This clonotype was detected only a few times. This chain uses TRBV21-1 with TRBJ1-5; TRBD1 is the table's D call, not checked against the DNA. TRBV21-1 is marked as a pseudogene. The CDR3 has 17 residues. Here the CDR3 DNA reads TGTGCCAGCAGCACCCCCGTGGGCAGGGAAGTCAATCAGCCCCAGCATTTT. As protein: CASSTPVGREVNQPQHF.

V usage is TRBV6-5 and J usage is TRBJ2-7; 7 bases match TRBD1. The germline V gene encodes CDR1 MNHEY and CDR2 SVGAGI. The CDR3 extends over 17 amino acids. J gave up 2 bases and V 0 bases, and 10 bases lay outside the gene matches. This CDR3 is CASSYSFLGTDAYEQYF. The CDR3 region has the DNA TGTGCCAGCAGTTACTCGTTTTTAGGGACAGACGCCTACGAGCAGTACTTC.